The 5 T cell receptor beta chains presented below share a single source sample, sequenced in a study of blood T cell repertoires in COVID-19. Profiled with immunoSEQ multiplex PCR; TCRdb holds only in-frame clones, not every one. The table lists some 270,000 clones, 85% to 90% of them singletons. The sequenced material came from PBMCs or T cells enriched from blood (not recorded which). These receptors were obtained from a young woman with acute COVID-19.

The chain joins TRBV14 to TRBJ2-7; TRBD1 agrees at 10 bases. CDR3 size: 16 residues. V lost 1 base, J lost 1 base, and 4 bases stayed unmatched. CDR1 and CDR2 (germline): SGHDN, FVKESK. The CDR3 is CASSQVPGQGSYEQYF. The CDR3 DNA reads TGTGCCAGCAGCCAAGTACCGGGACAGGGGTCCTACGAGCAGTACTTC.

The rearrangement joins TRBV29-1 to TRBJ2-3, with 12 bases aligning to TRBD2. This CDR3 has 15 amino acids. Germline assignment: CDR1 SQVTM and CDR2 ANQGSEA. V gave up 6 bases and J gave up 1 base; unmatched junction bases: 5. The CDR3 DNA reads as TGCAGCGTCCGACTAGCGGGAGCAGGCACAGATACGCAGTATTTT. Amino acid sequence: CSVRLAGAGTDTQYF.

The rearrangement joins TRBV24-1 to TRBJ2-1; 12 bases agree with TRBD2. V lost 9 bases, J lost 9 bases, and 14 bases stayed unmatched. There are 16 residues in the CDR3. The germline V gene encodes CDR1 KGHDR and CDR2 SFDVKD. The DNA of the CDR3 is TGTGCCACCGCCCGGGGTCAGACTAGCGGGAGTGCTGAGCAGTTCTTC. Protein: CATARGQTSGSAEQFF.

Here the CDR3 DNA reads TGTGCCAGCAGTCCCGAACAGGGGTCCTATGGCTACACCTTC. Residues: CASSPEQGSYGYTF. The chain carries TRBV28 and TRBJ1-2; 7 nucleotides align to TRBD1. The trim removed 5 bases at V and 4 bases at J, leaving 7 bases unmatched. Per germline, CDR1 MDHEN and CDR2 SYDVKM. The CDR3 consists of 14 residues.

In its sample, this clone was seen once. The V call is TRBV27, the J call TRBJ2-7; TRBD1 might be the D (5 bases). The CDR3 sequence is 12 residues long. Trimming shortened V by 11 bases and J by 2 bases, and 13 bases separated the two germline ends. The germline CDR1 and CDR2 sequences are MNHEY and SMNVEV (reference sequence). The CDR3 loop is CAVGARAYEQYF. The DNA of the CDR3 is TGTGCCGTTGGGGCCAGGGCCTACGAGCAGTACTTC.